The 27 T cell receptor beta chains below all came from one sample that was sequenced in a study of blood T cell repertoires in COVID-19. Assay: immunoSEQ multiplex PCR; the TCRdb copy retains only in-frame clones and omits some. The profile covers tens of thousands of clones, with around 84% appearing a single time and 5.5% to 7% taken by the ten largest. The sample comprised peripheral blood. These receptors all stem from a human donor in a cohort sampled during active or convalescent COVID-19.

This clone has just one count. V gene TRBV25-1 combines with J gene TRBJ2-7; 8 bases line up with TRBD1. Looked up from germline, CDR1 is MGHDK and CDR2 is SYGVNS. V lost 1 base to trimming and J lost 2 bases; unmatched junction nucleotides: 4. The CDR3 runs to 15 residues. CDR3 sequence reads: CASSELGTGAYEQYF. CDR3 nucleotides: TGTGCCAGCAGTGAATTGGGGACAGGCGCCTACGAGCAGTACTTC.

The chain carries TRBV11-2 and TRBJ1-3; D perhaps matches TRBD1 (5 bases). Per germline, CDR1 SGHAT and CDR2 FQNNGV. The ends were cut back, 5 bases at V and 4 bases at J, with 18 bases in the middle. This CDR3 is 16 amino acids long. In nucleotides, the CDR3 is TGTGCCAGCAGCACCCGACAGAATTCGGAAGGAAACACCATATATTTT. Protein sequence: CASSTRQNSEGNTIYF. Full variable domain (rest looked up from reference TRBV11-2 and TRBJ1-3): EAGVAQSPRYKIIEKRQSVAFWCNPISGHATLYWYQQILGQGPKLLIQFQNNGVVDDSQLPKDRFSAERLKGVDSTLKIQPAKLEDSAVYLCASSTRQNSEGNTIYFGEGSWLTVV.

This clone was counted between two and nine times. The chain links TRBV5-8 to TRBJ2-5; 9 bases agree with TRBD1. V dropped 3 bases and J dropped 5; count of bases not matched to a gene: 8. The CDR3 has 15 residues. The V gene's germline CDR1 is SGHTS and CDR2 YDEGEE. CDR3 coding DNA: TGTGCCAGCAGCTCTGCCACAGGGGGCATGGAGACCCAGTACTTC. This encodes CASSSATGGMETQYF.

The chain employs TRBV2 and TRBJ1-5; 8 nucleotides align to TRBD1. Germline V gene sequence: CDR1 SNHLY, CDR2 FYNNEI. The J segment lost 6 bases and the V segment lost 6 bases, leaving 4 bases of the junction unmatched. The CDR3 totals 13 residues. The CDR3 sequence: CASSGQGSQPQHF. DNA of the CDR3: TGTGCCAGCAGCGGACAGGGCAGTCAGCCCCAGCATTTT.

The rearrangement links TRBV27 to TRBJ2-2, with unresolved D. Germline-derived CDR1 and CDR2 are MNHEY and SMNVEV (reference sequence). The length of the CDR3 is 14 residues. V lost 2 bases, J lost 5 bases, and 9 bases lay in between. Here the CDR3 DNA reads TGTGCCAGCAGTTTAAACACCCCGACCGGGGAGCTGTTTTTT. Translated, it gives CASSLNTPTGELFF.

The J gene is TRBJ2-7, the V gene TRBV7-9; TRBD1 aligns across 8 bases. CDR3 size: 13 residues. J lost 6 bases, V lost 2 bases, and 3 bases had no gene match. Germline V gene sequence: CDR1 SEHNR, CDR2 FQNEAQ (reference sequence). CDR3: CASSLTTGGEQYF. For the CDR3, the DNA is TGTGCCAGCAGCTTAACCACAGGGGGCGAGCAGTACTTC.

The chain employs TRBV6-5 and TRBJ1-1, with D unclear. This CDR3 is 14 amino acids long. The V gene lost 0 bases and the J gene lost 3 bases, with 8 bases spanning the gap. Germline-derived CDR1 and CDR2 are MNHEY and SVGAGI. The CDR3 DNA reads as TGTGCCAGCAGTTACTCGCTGGGAGACACTGAAGCTTTCTTT. Its protein product is CASSYSLGDTEAFF.

This chain links TRBV3-1 (or the pseudogene TRBV3-2) with TRBJ1-1, with 8 bases identical to TRBD1. Germline trimming cut 5 bases from V and 6 bases from J; bases unmatched to any gene: 8. Germline V lookup: CDR1 LGHDT, CDR2 YNNKEL (reference sequence). The CDR3 is 14 amino acids. The CDR3 DNA is TGTGCCAGCAGCTCCGACAGGGGCTGGTCTGAAGCTTTCTTT. This codes for CASSSDRGWSEAFF.

The rearrangement joins TRBV6-5 to TRBJ1-1; D possibly corresponds to TRBD1 (6 bases). Germline CDR1 is MNHEY and CDR2 is SVGAGI. The CDR3 sequence is 15 residues long. The V gene lost 0 bases and the J gene lost 4 bases, with 12 bases spanning the gap. The CDR3 DNA sequence: TGTGCCAGCAGTTACTCGATACAGGGTGGCACTGAAGCTTTCTTT. This codes for CASSYSIQGGTEAFF.

This clone was picked up a small number of times. The J gene is TRBJ2-5, the V gene TRBV18; tentative D call: TRBD2 (6 bases). Trimming cost V 5 bases and J 5 bases, with 24 bases left between them. The CDR3 runs to 17 residues. The V gene's germline CDR1 is KGHSH and CDR2 LQKENI. The CDR3 region is CASSGRLIRGAGETQYF. CDR3 nucleotide sequence: TGTGCCAGCTCAGGTCGGCTAATCCGCGGGGCCGGGGAGACCCAGTACTTC.

The chain has TRBV5-6 and TRBJ1-1, with a possible D match to TRBD1 (5 bases). The CDR3 spans 14 residues. Germline lookup yields CDR1 SGHDT and CDR2 YYEEEE. Between the trimmed V and J ends, which lost 1 base and 3 bases, there was a span of 10 bases. CDR3 sequence: CASSLPQGYTEAFF. The CDR3 coding sequence is TGTGCCAGCAGCTTGCCCCAGGGATACACTGAAGCTTTCTTT.

This chain joins TRBV9 and TRBJ2-2, with D perhaps TRBD1 (5 bases). The ends were cut back, 4 bases at V and 0 bases at J, with 10 bases in the middle. The CDR3 contains 15 residues. Per the germline V gene, CDR1 is SGDLS and CDR2 is YYNGEE. The DNA for the CDR3 is TGTGCCAGCAGCTCCCGGACATCGAACACCGGGGAGCTGTTTTTT. It specifies CASSSRTSNTGELFF.

CDR3 nucleotides: TGTGCCAGCAGCTTTGGTTCAGCCTACGAGCAGTACTTC. This translates into CASSFGSAYEQYF. J is TRBJ2-7 and V is TRBV5-5, with D uncertain. Germline-derived CDR1 and CDR2 are SGHKS and YYEKEE (reference sequence). Trimming stripped 2 bases from V and 2 bases from J, with 8 bases between. The CDR3 contains 13 residues.

The sample holds one count of this clone. The rearrangement uses TRBV7-3 and TRBJ1-1; unclear D gene. Trimming took 2 bases from V and 1 from J, leaving 5 bases between them. Germline-derived CDR1 and CDR2 are SGHTA and FQGTGA. The CDR3 loop spans 13 amino acids. CDR3 residues: CASSLLENTEAFF. The CDR3 DNA follows: TGTGCCAGCAGCTTATTAGAGAACACTGAAGCTTTCTTT.

This clone turned up a few times. The chain is built from TRBV3-1 (or the pseudogene TRBV3-2) and TRBJ1-6; D ambiguous. The germline gives CDR1 LGHDT, CDR2 YNNKEL (reference sequence). CDR3 length: 16 amino acids. V shed 2 bases and J shed 2 bases, with 10 bases lying between them. The CDR3 DNA is TGTGCCAGCAGCCAACGCACAGTCCCCTATAATTCACCCCTCCACTTT. Protein product: CASSQRTVPYNSPLHF.

V usage is TRBV18 and J usage is TRBJ1-5; 10 bases map to TRBD1. This CDR3 comprises 16 residues. Germline lookup yields CDR1 KGHSH and CDR2 LQKENI. V trimming: 3 bases; J trimming: 1 base; junction bases outside the gene matches: 3. CDR3 nucleotides: TGTGCCAGCTCACCCGGGACAGGGGCGAGCAATCAGCCCCAGCATTTT. Translating it yields CASSPGTGASNQPQHF.

V is TRBV27 and J is TRBJ2-6; TRBD1 is a possible D gene (6 bases). The CDR3 runs 18 residues. CDR1 MNHEY and CDR2 SMNVEV come from the germline V gene (reference sequence). Trimming removed 6 bases from V and 0 bases from J, with 18 bases in between. The DNA for the CDR3 is TGTGCCAGCAGGGGGGCAGGACAGAGTTACTCTGGGGCCAACGTCCTGACTTTC. Protein product: CASRGAGQSYSGANVLTF. The variable domain in full, completed from reference TRBV27 and TRBJ2-6, reads EAQVTQNPRYLITVTGKKLTVTCSQNMNHEYMSWYRQDPGLGLRQIYYSMNVEVTDKGDVPEGYKVSRKEKRNFPLILESPSPNQTSLYFCASRGAGQSYSGANVLTFGAGSRLTVL.

J is TRBJ2-5 and V is TRBV6-5, with D hard to call. The CDR3 length is 13 residues. The ends were cut back, 4 bases at V and 5 bases at J, with 11 bases in the middle. The germline V gene has CDR1 MNHEY and CDR2 SVGAGI. The CDR3 loop is CASSSGRRETQYF. CDR3 bases: TGTGCCAGCAGTTCAGGCCGCCGGGAGACCCAGTACTTC.

The chain combines TRBV21-1 with TRBJ2-5; TRBD1 is taken as the D call from the table, unchecked against the DNA. TRBV21-1 is recorded as a pseudogene. The CDR3 totals 18 residues. The CDR3 region has the DNA TGTGCCAGCAGCCTCAGAGGGGACAGGGGGAGAACTAAAGAGACCCAGTACTTC. As protein: CASSLRGDRGRTKETQYF.

V usage is TRBV27 and J usage is TRBJ1-5; D may be TRBD1 (6 bases). The V gene lost 6 bases and the J gene lost 5 bases, with 23 bases spanning the gap. The CDR3 is made up of 17 amino acids. The germline CDR1 and CDR2 sequences are MNHEY and SMNVEV (reference sequence). CDR3 protein: CASRPQGLSGTYQPQHF. Written as DNA, the CDR3 is TGTGCCAGCAGACCCCAGGGGTTAAGTGGAACTTATCAGCCCCAGCATTTT.

The chain joins TRBV27 to TRBJ2-7, with 7 bases matching TRBD1. J lost 5 bases, V lost 2 bases, and 9 bases had no gene match. This CDR3 region has 15 residues. The germline gives CDR1 MNHEY, CDR2 SMNVEV (reference sequence). The CDR3 bases are TGTGCCAGCAGTTTACTGCCAGGGGGTATCGACGAGCAGTACTTC. Translated, it gives CASSLLPGGIDEQYF.

V gene TRBV3-1 (or the pseudogene TRBV3-2) combines with J gene TRBJ2-2; 9 bases map to TRBD1. Unmatched junction bases numbered 6, after V lost 5 bases and J lost 5 bases. This CDR3 spans 15 amino acids. CDR1 and CDR2 (germline): LGHDT, YNNKEL (reference sequence). The CDR3 protein is CASSFGQGRTGELFF. The CDR3 DNA sequence: TGTGCCAGCAGCTTCGGACAGGGGAGGACCGGGGAGCTGTTTTTT.

The CDR3: CASGLVVPYTNTGELFF. Here the CDR3 DNA reads TGTGCTAGTGGTTTGGTAGTCCCCTATACGAACACCGGGGAGCTGTTTTTT. The rearrangement uses TRBV12-5 and TRBJ2-2; unclear D gene. V was shortened by 0 bases and J by 0 bases, with 11 bases between the two germline ends. Germline-derived CDR1 and CDR2 are LGHNT and FRNRAP. This CDR3 spans 17 amino acids.

This clone has a handful of counts. This chain joins TRBV29-1 and TRBJ1-1; D perhaps matches TRBD1 (6 bases). The CDR3 has 13 amino acids. V was shortened by 7 bases and J by 0 bases, with 12 bases between the two germline ends. From germline, CDR1 is SQVTM and CDR2 ANQGSEA. CDR3 loop: CSARQGLNTEAFF. CDR3 sequence (DNA): TGCAGCGCTCGGCAGGGGTTGAACACTGAAGCTTTCTTT. Full variable domain (missing parts from reference TRBV29-1 and TRBJ1-1): SAVISQKPSRDICQRGTSLTIQCQVDSQVTMMFWYRQQPGQSLTLIATANQGSEATYESGFVIDKFPISRPNLTFSTLTVSNMSPEDSSIYLCSARQGLNTEAFFGQGTRLTVV.

The chain employs TRBV19 and TRBJ1-1; 9 nucleotides match TRBD1. The CDR3 totals 15 residues. Germline trimming cut 5 bases from V and 4 bases from J; bases unmatched to any gene: 8. Germline V gene sequence: CDR1 LNHDA, CDR2 SQIVND (reference sequence). CDR3 coding DNA: TGTGCCAGTAGTGACAGGGGGTTGGGGACCACTGAAGCTTTCTTT. Its translation is CASSDRGLGTTEAFF. Drawing the rest from reference TRBV19 and TRBJ1-1, the complete variable domain is DGGITQSPKYLFRKEGQNVTLSCEQNLNHDAMYWYRQDPGQGLRLIYYSQIVNDFQKGDIAEGYSVSREKKESFPLTVTSAQKNPTAFYLCASSDRGLGTTEAFFGQGTRLTVV.

V is TRBV30 and J is TRBJ1-5; D remains unclear. The CDR3 consists of 15 residues. Trimming took off 2 bases at V and 2 bases at J, with 13 bases between the two ends. CDR1 is GTSNPN and CDR2 is SVGIG in the germline V gene (reference sequence). The CDR3 DNA follows: TGTGCCTGGAGTCCCCGGAGGGTGGGCAATCAGCCCCAGCATTTT. Its protein is CAWSPRRVGNQPQHF.

The J gene is TRBJ2-1, the V gene TRBV27; D might be TRBD1 (6 bases). V was clipped by 6 bases and J by 9 bases, with 27 bases between them. Germline V CDR1 and CDR2: MNHEY, SMNVEV (reference sequence). The CDR3 loop spans 17 amino acids. This chain's CDR3 is CASSLPLVQGGLREQFF. The CDR3 DNA sequence: TGTGCCAGCAGCCTACCCCTGGTACAGGGTGGGCTTCGTGAGCAGTTCTTC.